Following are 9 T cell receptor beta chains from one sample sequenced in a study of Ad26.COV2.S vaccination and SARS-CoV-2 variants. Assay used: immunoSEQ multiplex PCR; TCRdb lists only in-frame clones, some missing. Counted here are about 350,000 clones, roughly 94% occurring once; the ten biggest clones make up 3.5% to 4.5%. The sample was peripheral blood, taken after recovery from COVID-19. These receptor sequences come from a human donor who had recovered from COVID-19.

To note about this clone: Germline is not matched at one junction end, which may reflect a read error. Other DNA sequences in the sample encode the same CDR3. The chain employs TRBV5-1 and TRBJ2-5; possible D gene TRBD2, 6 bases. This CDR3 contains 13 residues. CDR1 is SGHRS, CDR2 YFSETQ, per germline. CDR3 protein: CASGNSGQETQYF. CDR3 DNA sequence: TGCGCCAGCGGTAATAGCGGTCAAGAAACCCAGTACTTC. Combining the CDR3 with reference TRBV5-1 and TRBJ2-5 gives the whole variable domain KAGVTQTPRYLIKTRGQQVTLSCSPISGHRSVSWYQQTPGQGLQFLFEYFSETQRNKGNFPGRFSGRQFSNSRSEMNVSTLELGDSALYLCASGNSGQETQYFGPGTRLLVL.

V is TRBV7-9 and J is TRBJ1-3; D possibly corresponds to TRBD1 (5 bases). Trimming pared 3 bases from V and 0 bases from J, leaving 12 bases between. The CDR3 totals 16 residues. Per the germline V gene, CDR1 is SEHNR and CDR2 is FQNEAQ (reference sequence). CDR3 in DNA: TGTGCCAGCAGCTTTAAGGCAGGGTTCTCTGGAAACACCATATATTTT. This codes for CASSFKAGFSGNTIYF.

CDR3 DNA: TGTGCCAGCAGTGAAGGGGGGGGCGCAGGCCGGGGACTCCCTGGGGAGCTGTTTTTT. Its protein product is CASSEGGGAGRGLPGELFF. V gene TRBV2 combines with J gene TRBJ2-2; weak D call: TRBD2 (7 bases). The CDR3 totals 19 residues. Trimming took 1 base from V and 8 from J, leaving 26 bases between them. In germline, CDR1 is SNHLY, CDR2 FYNNEI.

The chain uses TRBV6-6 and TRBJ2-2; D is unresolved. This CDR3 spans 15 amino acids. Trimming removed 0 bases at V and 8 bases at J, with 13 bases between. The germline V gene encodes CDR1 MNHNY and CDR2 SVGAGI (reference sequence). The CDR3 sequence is CASSYSGRSVGELFF. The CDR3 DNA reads TGTGCCAGCAGTTACTCTGGCCGGTCCGTGGGGGAGCTGTTTTTT.

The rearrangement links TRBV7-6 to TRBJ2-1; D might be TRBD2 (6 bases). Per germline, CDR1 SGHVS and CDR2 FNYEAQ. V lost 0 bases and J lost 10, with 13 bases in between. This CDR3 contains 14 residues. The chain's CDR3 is CASSLAASGQEQFF. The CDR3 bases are TGTGCCAGCAGCTTAGCGGCGAGCGGGCAGGAGCAGTTCTTC.

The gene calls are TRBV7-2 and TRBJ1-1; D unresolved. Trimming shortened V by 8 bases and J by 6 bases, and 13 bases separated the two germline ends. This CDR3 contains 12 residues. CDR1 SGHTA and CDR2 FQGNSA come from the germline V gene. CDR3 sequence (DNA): TGTGCCAGCCTGGGGTCAGGTGCTGAAGCTTTCTTT. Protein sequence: CASLGSGAEAFF.

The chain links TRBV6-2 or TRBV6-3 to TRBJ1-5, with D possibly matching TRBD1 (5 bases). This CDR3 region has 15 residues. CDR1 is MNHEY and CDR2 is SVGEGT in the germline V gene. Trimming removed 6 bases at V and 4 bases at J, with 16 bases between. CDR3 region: CASSLPDRGNQPQHF. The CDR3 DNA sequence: TGTGCCAGCAGCCTCCCCGATCGGGGGAATCAGCCCCAGCATTTT.

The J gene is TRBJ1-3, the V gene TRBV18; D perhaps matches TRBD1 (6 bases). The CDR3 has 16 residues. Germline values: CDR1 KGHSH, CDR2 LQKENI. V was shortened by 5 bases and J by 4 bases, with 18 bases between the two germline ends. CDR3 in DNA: TGTGCCAGCTCATCCTCGAGGGGGTCTCTGGGAAACACCATATATTTT. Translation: CASSSSRGSLGNTIYF.

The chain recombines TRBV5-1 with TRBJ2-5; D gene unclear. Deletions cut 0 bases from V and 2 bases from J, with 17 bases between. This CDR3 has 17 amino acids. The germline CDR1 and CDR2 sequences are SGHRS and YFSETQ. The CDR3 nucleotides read TGCGCCAGCAGCTTGGGCGCACAAGGTGGTATACAAGAGACCCAGTACTTC. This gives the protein CASSLGAQGGIQETQYF.